This entry describes one T cell receptor beta chain. The target of this receptor is not known. The sample holds no much larger clone one base away, and base qualities are not on file. This entry comes from a study of T cell responses to AZD1222 COVID-19 vaccine (dated by TCRdb to the early 2020s). Background on the whole study: AZD1222 recipients with second doses at about 4 weeks or about 12 weeks were pooled, because spike-specific TCR depth and breadth did not differ between schedules. A total of more than 230 trial participants underwent TCR sequencing, of whom nearly 210 received two doses of AZD1222 and roughly 25 received two doses of the MenACWY control vaccine. Trial participants were enrolled into age subgroups of 18-55, 56-69 and 70-plus years, which contained about 150, 28 and 57 TCR-sequenced participants, respectively.

The CDR3, cysteine through phenylalanine, is 16 amino acids long. This entry keeps only the CDR3 DNA: 48 bases, framed from base 1. Unmatched junction bases come to 4, with V trimmed by 4 bases and J by 4 bases. CDR1 SGDLS and CDR2 YYNGEE were looked up in the germline V gene. The CDR3 regions of human TCRbeta chains were subjected to immunosequencing. Concerning the study's data processing: Repertoire TCRs were matched against a reference library of SARS-CoV-2-specific TCRs generated with the MIRA antigen-specificity platform. Breadth was defined as the fraction of unique TCRs that were SARS-CoV-2-associated. Depth was defined as the fraction of total T cells that were SARS-CoV-2-associated. Using the MIRA data, each spike-specific TCR was mapped to the spike region that the TCR reacts to and placed in a CD4 or CD8 class. Log10-transformed breadth and depth values were compared by one-way ANOVA with Sidak's multiple comparisons tests. TCRdb mirrors the immuneACCESS table, restricted to in-frame sequences. Some clones are absent from its copies; in checked studies, under half trace to an unresolved V gene, and the reason for the others is unknown. That table gives V, J and clone size, and the DNA gave D and trimming. The sample records some 130,000 clones, roughly 90% of which are singletons. Approximately 3% of the sample belongs to the ten largest clones.

The sample's time point label, decoded: baseline before first vaccination. Vaccinee samples came from UK trials COV001 and COV002, including a single-blind randomized controlled phase 2/3 trial of AZD1222 (ChAdOx1 nCoV-19) in healthy adults. Trial participant PBMC samples were collected at day 0 and day 28 after the second dose for TCRbeta chain sequencing. Broader findings and caveats from the paper: Nearly half of unique spike-specific TCRs reportedly recognized epitopes outside regions mutated in the B.1.351 and B.1.1.7 variants. Conclusions about previously exposed vaccinees were limited because only a handful of AZD1222 recipients were SARS-CoV-2 seropositive at baseline. CD4 TCRs associated with the vaccine covered the entire spike protein, and the dominant responses were in regions 160-218 and 743-854. After two AZD1222 doses, both the breadth and the depth of spike-specific TCRs were significantly higher than at day 0 and than in MenACWY recipients. Most participants were white British and females outnumbered males, and the authors suggested that clonal diversity may have been underestimated. No day 14 peak-response samples were available, so repertoires were characterized only after the peak T cell response. The 56-69-year group was small, and its depth increase did not reach significance, likely because of low power.

This clonotype was obtained from an adult in good health. The source material was peripheral blood, sampled on day 0 of AZD1222 vaccination. The chain is assembled from TRBV9 and TRBJ2-3; 15 middle bases align to TRBD2. This receptor has the CDR3 CASSPRTSGRADTQYF. Read as DNA, the sequence is TGTGCCAGCAGCCCCCGGACTAGCGGGAGGGCAGATACGCAGTATTTT.